What follows are 27 T cell receptor beta chains derived from one specimen sequenced in a study of post-analysis software for immune sequencing data. Study results and limitations: Five or six TRBV segments were more frequent in patients than controls; TRBV5-6, TRBV5-1 and TRBV20-1 belonged to this group.

Unique molecular identifiers had been added to the TCR beta cDNA libraries. TCRdb re-called the PCR reads with MiXCR, one entry per CDR3 protein. The top ten clones hold 7.5% to 8.5% of a sample with 430,000 or so distinct CDR3 sequences, more than 30% of them seen once. These receptors have no identified antigens. Sequencing used blood. All receptors derive from a girl aged 2 to 10 with multiple sclerosis.

The rearrangement uses TRBV29-1 and TRBJ2-7, with D possibly matching TRBD1 (5 bases). CDR3 length: 14 amino acids. Germline CDR1 SQVTM, CDR2 ANQGSEA. Trimming left V 7 bases short and J 0 bases short, with 16 bases between. The CDR3 loop reads CSAEGQGTSYEQYF. The CDR3, as DNA: TGCAGCGCCGAAGGGCAGGGAACCTCCTACGAGCAGTACTTC.

In this sample, this clonotype turned up many times. The CDR3 sequence is CASSLAPALYEQYF. DNA for the CDR3: TGCGCCAGCAGCTTGGCCCCCGCACTCTACGAGCAGTACTTC. This chain joins TRBV5-1 and TRBJ2-7; the D is unclear. CDR1 and CDR2 (germline): SGHRS, YFSETQ. CDR3 length: 14 residues. Trimming cost V 0 bases and J 3 bases, with 10 bases left between them.

V usage is TRBV2 and J usage is TRBJ2-3; a weak D match, TRBD2 (5 bases). V lost 7 bases and J 0 bases, leaving 17 bases between the germline ends. This CDR3 comprises 16 residues. Germline assignment: CDR1 SNHLY and CDR2 FYNNEI. The CDR3, as DNA: TGTGCCAGCACCCTGAACGGGGTTTCTAGCACAGATACGCAGTATTTT. Translation: CASTLNGVSSTDTQYF.

This clonotype was picked up a small number of times. The chain uses TRBV7-9 and TRBJ2-5, with D perhaps matching TRBD1 (6 bases). Germline CDR1 SEHNR, CDR2 FQNEAQ (reference sequence). V was cut by 5 bases and J by 1 base, with 11 bases left in between. This CDR3 region has 14 residues. In nucleotides, the CDR3 is TGTGCCAGCAGCAGCCTAGGGGGCCAAGAGACCCAGTACTTC. It specifies CASSSLGGQETQYF.

The chain has TRBV7-3 and TRBJ1-5; D is unresolved. V was trimmed by 8 bases and J by 11 bases, leaving 4 bases between them. Germline V lookup: CDR1 SGHTA, CDR2 FQGTGA. CDR3 length equals 8 residues. The DNA of the CDR3 is TGTGCCAGCGGGGCCCAGCATTTT. This gives the protein CASGAQHF.

This chain joins TRBV6-1 and TRBJ2-1; 13 bases match TRBD2. The germline V gene encodes CDR1 MNHNS and CDR2 SASEGT. This CDR3 is built from 18 residues. J was trimmed by 6 bases and V by 7 bases; bases with no gene match: 15. The CDR3 bases are TGTGCCAGCACCGGGGGACTAGCGGGAATGTATGGCTCCAATGAGCAGTTCTTC. Its translation is CASTGGLAGMYGSNEQFF.

The chain couples TRBV10-3 to TRBJ2-1; 10 nucleotides align to TRBD2. The CDR3 consists of 16 residues. Germline V gene sequence: CDR1 ENHRY, CDR2 SYGVKD. The junction had 4 bases not matched to a gene; V was cut back by 0 bases and J by 5 bases. The CDR3 nucleotides read TGTGCCATCAGTGAGTCAAACGGACTAGCGGACAATGAGCAGTTCTTC. Amino acids: CAISESNGLADNEQFF.

The chain uses TRBV12-3 or TRBV12-4 and TRBJ2-1, with D hard to call. The CDR3 is 13 residues long. V lost 4 bases and J lost 5, with 9 bases in between. The chain's CDR3 is CASSSKQHNEQFF. DNA of the CDR3: TGTGCCAGCAGTTCGAAACAGCACAATGAGCAGTTCTTC.

CDR3 coding DNA: TGTGCCAGCAGCCAAGTCTATTCCGGCAGCCGGGAGCAGTTCTACGAGCAGTACTTC. This encodes CASSQVYSGSREQFYEQYF. This rearrangement joins TRBV4-2 to TRBJ2-7; the D gene is possibly TRBD2 (6 bases). The CDR3 is made up of 19 amino acids. From germline, CDR1 is LGHNA and CDR2 YNFKEQ. Trimming removed 1 base from V and 3 bases from J, with 25 bases in between.

Only one count was recorded for this clonotype. The V gene is TRBV20-1, the J gene TRBJ2-1; 7 bases are a match to TRBD2. Losses at the gene ends were 3 bases for V and 9 bases for J; bases not matched to a gene: 11. The CDR3 length is 14 residues. CDR1 DFQATT and CDR2 SNEGSKA come from the germline V gene (reference sequence). CDR3 sequence: CSASSSGGDAEQFF. CDR3 coding DNA: TGCAGTGCTAGTTCTAGCGGAGGGGATGCTGAGCAGTTCTTC.

This clonotype has only a few counts. The V gene is TRBV3-1, the J gene TRBJ2-1; TRBD2 aligns across 8 bases. With 4 bases clipped from V and 0 bases from J, the junction kept 14 bases outside the gene matches. The germline V gene encodes CDR1 LGHDT and CDR2 YNNKEL (reference sequence). CDR3 size: 19 residues. CDR3: CASSPRTGGLISSYNEQFF. CDR3 sequence (DNA): TGTGCCAGCAGCCCCAGGACGGGGGGGCTTATAAGCTCCTACAATGAGCAGTTCTTC.

The chain links TRBV20-1 to TRBJ2-5; 14 positions match TRBD2. J lost 11 bases, V lost 1 base, and 15 bases had no gene match. The CDR3 loop spans 17 amino acids. Germline V gene sequence: CDR1 DFQATT, CDR2 SNEGSKA (reference sequence). CDR3 loop: CSARVWGTSGRIEEQYF. CDR3 nucleotide sequence: TGCAGTGCTAGAGTGTGGGGGACTAGCGGGAGAATAGAGGAGCAGTACTTC.

This clonotype was observed a handful of times. This sequence joins TRBV29-1 and TRBJ2-3; no clear D. With 3 bases removed from V and 8 bases from J, the gap between germline ends came to 12 bases. In germline, CDR1 is SQVTM, CDR2 ANQGSEA. CDR3 length: 12 amino acids. The CDR3 region is CSVEATQGTQYF. CDR3 coding DNA: TGCAGCGTTGAGGCTACACAAGGTACGCAGTATTTT.

V usage is TRBV28 and J usage is TRBJ2-7, with 9 bases lining up with TRBD1. The CDR3 is 13 residues long. The V gene's germline CDR1 is MDHEN and CDR2 SYDVKM. V was pared by 6 bases and J by 0 bases, with 0 bases of the junction left unmatched. The DNA of the CDR3 is TGTGCCAGCAGGGACAGGGGCTCCTACGAGCAGTACTTC. Protein: CASRDRGSYEQYF.

This chain joins TRBV5-1 and TRBJ2-1; TRBD1 agrees at 11 bases. The junction had 11 bases not matched to a gene; V was cut back by 4 bases and J by 8 bases. This CDR3 has 16 amino acids. CDR1 is SGHRS and CDR2 is YFSETQ in the germline V gene. The CDR3 loop is CASSRGQGAHRDEQFF. The DNA for the CDR3 is TGCGCCAGCAGCCGTGGACAGGGGGCGCATAGGGATGAGCAGTTCTTC.

The chain carries TRBV5-1 and TRBJ1-1; D remains ambiguous. There are 11 residues in the CDR3. CDR1 SGHRS and CDR2 YFSETQ come from the germline V gene. V lost 0 bases and J 10 bases, leaving 7 bases between the germline ends. CDR3 bases: TGCGCCAGCAGCTTGGAAGCGATAGCTTTCTTT. Its protein product is CASSLEAIAFF.

J is TRBJ2-5 and V is TRBV20-1; TRBD1 agrees at 7 bases. Germline CDR1 reads DFQATT; CDR2 reads SNEGSKA (reference sequence). Germline trimming cut 0 bases from V and 6 bases from J; bases unmatched to any gene: 7. CDR3 length equals 14 residues. The CDR3 DNA is TGCAGTGCTAGAGACCCCGGACAGGCGAAGACCCAGTACTTC. This sequence encodes CSARDPGQAKTQYF.

The rearrangement links TRBV4-1 to TRBJ1-1; D gene unclear. This CDR3 has 19 residues. Germline CDR1 and CDR2: MGHRA and YSYEKL. V was trimmed by 6 bases and J by 0 bases, leaving 26 bases between them. CDR3 sequence: CASRRGRIVGEMMNTEAFF. CDR3 nucleotide sequence: TGCGCCAGCAGGCGAGGGCGGATTGTTGGGGAGATGATGAACACTGAAGCTTTCTTT.

The chain carries TRBV3-1 and TRBJ2-1; maybe TRBD1 (5 bases). The CDR3 is 15 residues long. Trimming left V 3 bases short and J 7 bases short, with 16 bases between. The germline V gene has CDR1 LGHDT and CDR2 YNNKEL (reference sequence). The DNA for the CDR3 is TGTGCCAGCAGCCATGGCAGGGTGTTTGATAATGAGCAGTTCTTC. Protein: CASSHGRVFDNEQFF.

V gene TRBV6-5 combines with J gene TRBJ2-7; perhaps TRBD2 as D (5 bases). The germline V gene has CDR1 MNHEY and CDR2 SVGAGI. V was pared by 6 bases and J by 2 bases, with 11 bases between. CDR3 size: 13 residues. This chain's CDR3 is CASRKTGTYEQYF. CDR3 coding DNA: TGTGCCAGCAGAAAAACGGGAACCTACGAGCAGTACTTC.

The chain links TRBV5-1 to TRBJ2-1, with 10 bases matching TRBD1. Per the germline V gene, CDR1 is SGHRS and CDR2 is YFSETQ. Losses at the gene ends were 4 bases for V and 3 bases for J; bases not matched to a gene: 7. The CDR3 loop spans 16 amino acids. CDR3 sequence reads: CASSGYGTGDYNEQFF. CDR3 in DNA: TGCGCCAGCAGCGGATACGGGACAGGGGACTACAATGAGCAGTTCTTC.

This clonotype was recorded only once. The rearrangement uses TRBV5-1 and TRBJ2-7, with a weak D call TRBD1 (5 bases). Deletions cut 3 bases from V and 6 bases from J, with 7 bases between. The CDR3 has 11 residues. Germline CDR1 and CDR2: SGHRS and YFSETQ. In DNA form, the CDR3 reads TGCGCCAGCAGCTCAGGGCGCGAGCAGTACTTC. Its translation: CASSSGREQYF.

Only a few counts were recorded for this clonotype. The chain uses TRBV29-1 and TRBJ2-4, with D hard to call. This CDR3 spans 14 amino acids. The germline CDR1 and CDR2 sequences are SQVTM and ANQGSEA. V was clipped by 0 bases and J by 0 bases, with 6 bases between them. CDR3 residues: CSVEDRRAKNIQYF. The CDR3 nucleotides are TGCAGCGTTGAAGATCGCAGAGCCAAAAACATTCAGTACTTC.

This clonotype has a handful of counts. This rearrangement joins TRBV5-1 to TRBJ2-1; D perhaps matches TRBD1 (6 bases). The CDR3 has 15 residues. The V end was cut by 4 bases, the J end by 3 bases, with 14 bases between. From germline, CDR1 is SGHRS and CDR2 YFSETQ. Here the CDR3 reads CASSLRGADYNEQFF. As DNA, the CDR3 is TGCGCCAGCAGCCTCAGGGGCGCGGACTACAATGAGCAGTTCTTC.

The rearrangement joins TRBV4-1 to TRBJ2-5; 7 positions match TRBD1. The V and J ends lost 1 base and 0 bases, in that order; junction bases with no gene match: 8. CDR1 is MGHRA, CDR2 YSYEKL, per germline. The CDR3 contains 17 residues. The CDR3 DNA sequence: TGCGCCAGCAGCCAAGTCCCCGGGACAGAGTACCAAGAGACCCAGTACTTC. It is translated as CASSQVPGTEYQETQYF.

The sample holds a few counts of this clonotype. V usage is TRBV28 and J usage is TRBJ1-5; unclear D gene. V gave up 3 bases and J gave up 0 bases, with 6 bases separating them. The CDR3 contains 14 residues. From germline, CDR1 is MDHEN and CDR2 SYDVKM. CDR3 region: CASSLTYSNQPQHF. In DNA, the CDR3 is TGTGCCAGCAGTTTGACCTATAGCAATCAGCCCCAGCATTTT.

The chain combines TRBV5-1 with TRBJ1-1, with D perhaps matching TRBD1 (6 bases). Trimming removed 4 bases from V and 9 bases from J, with 16 bases in between. The CDR3 is 13 residues long. The germline V gene has CDR1 SGHRS and CDR2 YFSETQ. DNA for the CDR3: TGCGCCAGCAGCCTGACAGGAGGAGAAAAAGCTTTCTTT. Its translation is CASSLTGGEKAFF.